Listed below are T cell receptor beta chains from one sample, sequenced in a study of T cells in Graves' hyperthyroidism and ophthalmopathy. Via MiXCR, TCRdb re-called the multiplex PCR reads, giving one row per CDR3 protein. This sample has hundreds of thousands of distinct CDR3 sequences, with roughly 14% found just once. Input material: blood. All receptors derive from a woman between 18 and 30 years old with Graves' hyperthyroidism. CDR3s include the opening cysteine and the closing phenylalanine or tryptophan. A D gene is named only where the DNA matches it firmly. Not all rows give a size; the values are once, few, many and, for expanded clones, a class.

j_call d_call clone_size v_call cdr3_nt cdr3_aa
TRBJ2-2 NA few TRBV6-5 TGTGCCAGCAGTTACTCGTGGTTGGGGGGGCCGGGGGAGCTGTTTTTT CASSYSWLGGPGELFF
TRBJ1-5 NA many TRBV12-3/TRBV12-4 TGTGCCAGCAGTTTAGGAGCAGGGTCTAGCAATCAGCCCCAGCATTTT CASSLGAGSSNQPQHF
TRBJ2-1 TRBD2 few TRBV28 TGTGCCAGCAGACTGGGGCTAGCGGGGGGGGGTGAGCAGTTCTTC CASRLGLAGGGEQFF
TRBJ2-4 NA many TRBV18 TGTGCCAGCTCCCCCGGACAGCACTCCATTCAGTACTTC CASSPGQHSIQYF
TRBJ2-2 NA many TRBV12-3/TRBV12-4 TGTGCCAGCAGTTTAATGGGACACACCGGGGAGCTGTTTTTT CASSLMGHTGELFF
TRBJ2-1 TRBD1 many TRBV24-1 TGTGCCACCAGTGAGGACAGGGGGGACGGAGCCTCGAGTTATGAGCAGTTCTTC CATSEDRGDGASSYEQFF
TRBJ2-1 TRBD1 many TRBV11-2 TGTGCCAGCAGCGGAGTAGTGGGGACAGAAGGCATCATTTACGCAGTTGAGCAGTTCTTC CASSGVVGTEGIIYAVEQFF
TRBJ2-1 NA many TRBV5-8 TGTGCCAGCAGCTTGGAAGGGGCCGCGGGCGATGAGCAGTTCTTC CASSLEGAAGDEQFF
TRBJ2-5 NA NA TRBV20-1 TGCAGTGCTGCCTTAGTTGGAGAGACCCAGTACTTC CSAALVGETQYF
TRBJ1-2 NA NA TRBV5-1 TGCGCCAGCAGCCCGATCGCTGGGACGAACTATGGCTACACCTTC CASSPIAGTNYGYTF
TRBJ1-5 NA NA TRBV7-2 TGTGCCAGCAGCCCGGACGGCCATAGCAATCAGCCCCAGCATTTT CASSPDGHSNQPQHF
TRBJ1-1 NA NA TRBV3-1 TGTGCCAGCAGCCAAGAGGCTGGGAGGAACGCTGAAGCTTTCTTT CASSQEAGRNAEAFF
TRBJ2-1 NA few TRBV14 TGTGCCAGCAGCCCCTCACGGAGTAAGACCTACAATGAGCAGTTCTTC CASSPSRSKTYNEQFF
TRBJ1-1 NA many TRBV18 TGTGCCAGCTCCTCCAATACGGCTGAAGCTTTCTTT CASSSNTAEAFF
TRBJ2-7 NA NA TRBV27 TGTGCCAGCAGTTTAATAGGGGGGACCTACGAGCAGTACTTC CASSLIGGTYEQYF
TRBJ1-2 NA NA TRBV6-2/TRBV6-3 TGTGCCAGCAGCGCGGACCTCTTCGGCTACACCTTC CASSADLFGYTF
TRBJ2-1 TRBD2 few TRBV25-1 TGTGCCAGCAGTGACATAGCGGGAGGGTCTGTCAATGAGCAGTTCTTC CASSDIAGGSVNEQFF
TRBJ1-4 NA few TRBV28 TGTGCCAGCACGGGGGGGCCGGCAACTAATGAAAAACTGTTTTTT CASTGGPATNEKLFF
TRBJ2-4 TRBD2 few TRBV7-8 TGTGCCAGCAGCTACATCCAGGGGCTAGCGGGAGGGCTATGGAACATTCAGTACTTC CASSYIQGLAGGLWNIQYF
TRBJ2-1 NA NA TRBV9 TGTGCCAGCAGCCGCCGGGACTACAATGAGCAGTTCTTC CASSRRDYNEQFF
TRBJ2-5 TRBD2 few TRBV5-1 TGCGCCAGCAGCCCAGGGGTGGCTAGCGGGAGAGGAAGGGAGACCCAGTACTTC CASSPGVASGRGRETQYF
TRBJ1-6 NA few TRBV4-3 TGCGCCAGCAGCGGGTGGAGGGATTCACCCCTCCACTTT CASSGWRDSPLHF
TRBJ2-7 TRBD2 NA TRBV3-1 TGTGCCAGCAGCCCGAGCGGGGGGGCCTCGCGCGAGCAGTACTTC CASSPSGGASREQYF
TRBJ1-2 TRBD1 many TRBV3-1 TGTGCCAGCAGCCAGACAGGGGGCGTTGAATATGGCTACACCTTC CASSQTGGVEYGYTF
TRBJ1-5 NA few TRBV19 TGTGCCAGTAAGTCAGGGGACATTTTCAGTCAGCCCCAGCATTTT CASKSGDIFSQPQHF
TRBJ2-4 TRBD1 few TRBV27 TGTGCCAGCAGTTCTCGGACAGGGAAAAACATTCAGTACTTC CASSSRTGKNIQYF
TRBJ2-7 NA many TRBV12-3/TRBV12-4 TGTGCCAGCAGTTTGACGGCCCAAGCCTACGAGCAGTACTTC CASSLTAQAYEQYF
TRBJ2-1 NA NA TRBV7-2 TGTGCCAGCAGCAGCCCGAAAAGGGCCTATAATGAGCAGTTCTTC CASSSPKRAYNEQFF
TRBJ2-1 NA NA TRBV3-1 TGTGCCAGCAGCCAGGGGCAGGGGCCTTACAATGAGCAGTTCTTC CASSQGQGPYNEQFF
TRBJ2-3 TRBD1 NA TRBV29-1 TGCAGCGTCCGGCGTAAAGGGGGCTCCACCACAGATACGCAGTATTTT CSVRRKGGSTTDTQYF
TRBJ1-5 NA many TRBV12-3/TRBV12-4 TGTGCCAGCAGCTTTGGGGGACAGCCCCAGCATTTT CASSFGGQPQHF
TRBJ2-7 NA many TRBV5-1 TGTGCCAGCAGTTTAGGGGTTTACGAGCAGTACTTC CASSLGVYEQYF
TRBJ2-7 NA many TRBV20-1 TGCAGTGCTAGGGTGGACTTTTGGGGCGAGCAGTACTTC CSARVDFWGEQYF
TRBJ1-1 NA few TRBV6-1 TGTGCCAGCATCCGGGACTTCGGGGGGAAGACTGAAGCTTTCTTT CASIRDFGGKTEAFF
TRBJ2-2 NA many TRBV12-3/TRBV12-4 TGTGCCAGCAGTTTAGATGCCAACACCGGGGAGCTGTTTTTT CASSLDANTGELFF